The rows below give T cell receptor beta chains drawn from one sample of a study of OX40 agonist ivuxolimab in advanced cancers. TCRdb keeps only in-frame clones here, not all; method: immunoSEQ multiplex PCR. Among over 10,000 clones listed, around 84% were seen once. The sample in question was CD4+ or CD8+ T cells sorted from blood, obtained in a trial of the OX40 agonist ivuxolimab. These receptor sequences come from an adult with an advanced solid tumor such as melanoma, head and neck, liver or kidney cancer. CDR3s include the opening cysteine and the closing phenylalanine or tryptophan. Fields, in order: D gene, clone size, V gene, J gene, CDR3 DNA, CDR3 protein. D genes are given only for firm matches. A clone size is listed for some rows: how often the clone was seen (once, few, many), or a class if it is expanded.

>.|.|TRBV5-1|TRBJ1-4
TGCGCCAGCAGCTTGAGGTCGAATGAAAAACTGTTTTTT
CASSLRSNEKLFF
>TRBD1|.|TRBV5-6|TRBJ2-2
TGTGCCAGCAGCTTGGCCGGGGGACAGGGGATGAACACCGGGGAGCTGTTTTTT
CASSLAGGQGMNTGELFF
>.|once|TRBV7-6|TRBJ2-2
TGTGCCAGCAGCCTATCACCTAGCAGGGGAGAGCTGTTTTTT
CASSLSPSRGELFF
>TRBD1|.|TRBV27|TRBJ1-6
TGTGCCAGCAGCCCCGGGACAGATAGTTCACCCCTCCACTTT
CASSPGTDSSPLHF
>.|few|TRBV6-5|TRBJ2-3
TGTGCCAGCAATGACGGAGGCCCAGATACGCAGTATTTT
CASNDGGPDTQYF
>.|once|TRBV7-9|TRBJ2-4
TGTGCCAGCAGTCCACTCGGGAGCAAACTAGCCAAAAACATTCAGTACTTC
CASSPLGSKLAKNIQYF
>.|.|TRBV7-3|TRBJ2-1
TGTGCCAGCAGCCGTTCTCTTGGACGAAACAATGAGCAGTTCTTC
CASSRSLGRNNEQFF
>TRBD2|.|TRBV4-3|TRBJ2-7
TGCGCCAGCAGCCAAGAGACCCTCACGGGGCGGGAGGGTATCTACGAGCAGTACTTC
CASSQETLTGREGIYEQYF
>.|.|TRBV11-3|TRBJ2-1
TGTGCCAGCAGTACCGGAGCTGGTTACAATGAGCAGTTCTTC
CASSTGAGYNEQFF
>.|once|TRBV19|TRBJ2-1
TGTGCCAGTAGTATGGGACTCACCGCCTACAATGAGCAGTTCTTC
CASSMGLTAYNEQFF
>TRBD1|.|TRBV28|TRBJ2-7
TGTGCCAGCAGTTTACAGGGGGCCGCCTACGAGCAGTACTTC
CASSLQGAAYEQYF
>.|.|TRBV9|TRBJ1-4
TGTGCCAGCAGCGCGAGGGGGATTCCTAATGAAAAACTGTTTTTT
CASSARGIPNEKLFF
>.|.|TRBV2|TRBJ2-2
TGTGCCAGCAGTGAAAGTACAGGGACGGTGGTAACCGGGGAGCTGTTTTTT
CASSESTGTVVTGELFF
>.|.|TRBV19|TRBJ1-2
TGTGCCAGTAGTACATTTTACGGTGGATCGGGCGGCTACACCTTC
CASSTFYGGSGGYTF
>TRBD1|.|TRBV7-3|TRBJ2-1
TGTGCCAGCAGCTCCGGACAGGGCCAGGATTTTAATGAGCAGTTCTTC
CASSSGQGQDFNEQFF
>TRBD2|.|TRBV5-6|TRBJ2-1
TGTGCCAGCAGCCCAAGACTAGCGGGAGAGGATGAGCAGTTCTTC
CASSPRLAGEDEQFF
>.|.|TRBV7-9|TRBJ2-2
TGTGCCAGCAGCCCTGATACCAACTACCGGACCGGGGAGCTGTTTTTT
CASSPDTNYRTGELFF
>.|.|TRBV27|TRBJ2-1
TGTGCCAGCAGTTCCCCCCGGGGAATCGGAAATAGCCCCAATGAGCAGTTCTTC
CASSSPRGIGNSPNEQFF
>TRBD1|.|TRBV13|TRBJ2-1
TGTGCCAGCGGGGACAGGGCCTCCTACAATGAGCAGTTCTTC
CASGDRASYNEQFF
>TRBD1|.|TRBV5-1|TRBJ1-5
TGCGCCAGCAGCGTAACAGGGGATCAGCCCCAGCATTTT
CASSVTGDQPQHF
>.|.|TRBV5-8|TRBJ1-5
TGTGCCAGCAGCCGCGAGGGGGAACACAGAATCAACAATCAGCCCCAGCATTTT
CASSREGEHRINNQPQHF
>.|.|TRBV11-2|TRBJ2-1
TGTGCCAGCAGTCCAGGGGTGTACAATGAGCAGTTCTTC
CASSPGVYNEQFF